The rows below give T cell receptor beta chains drawn from one sample of a study of beta chain features in type 1 diabetes. The protocol was immunoSEQ multiplex PCR, while the TCRdb copy is restricted to in-frame clones and leaves out a portion. The sample yields some 150,000 clones, approximately 13% seen once. Sequencing was performed on central memory CD4+ T cells from blood. These receptors were obtained from a man younger than 35 with type 1 diabetes. Both conserved end residues are part of each CDR3. The order of the fields is J gene, clone size, D gene, V gene, CDR3 protein, CDR3 DNA. D genes are given only for firm matches. The size of a clone is reported for some rows only, either as once, few or many, or as a class for expanded clones.

TRBJ1-2,-,TRBD1,TRBV2,CASSTGTDYGYTF,TGTGCCAGCAGTACCGGGACAGACTATGGCTACACCTTC
TRBJ2-1,-,-,TRBV9,CASSATGRGSYNEQFF,TGTGCCAGCAGCGCGACAGGGCGGGGCTCCTACAATGAGCAGTTCTTC
TRBJ1-4,-,-,TRBV6-5,CASTDLTVGFEKLFF,TGTGCCAGCACCGACTTGACAGTTGGGTTTGAAAAACTGTTTTTT
TRBJ1-2,-,-,TRBV29-1,CSVGQGAPVNYGYTF,TGCAGCGTTGGGCAGGGTGCCCCCGTCAACTATGGCTACACCTTC
TRBJ2-5,few,TRBD2,TRBV25-1,CASSRTSGPQETQYF,TGTGCCAGTAGCCGGACTAGCGGGCCCCAAGAGACCCAGTACTTC
TRBJ1-3,-,TRBD1,TRBV19,CASSLGTGRNTIYF,TGTGCCAGTAGTCTCGGGACAGGGAGAAACACCATATATTTT
TRBJ2-3,-,-,TRBV14,CASSPRQENAQYF,TGTGCCAGCAGCCCCCGGCAAGAGAATGCGCAGTATTTT
TRBJ1-1,-,TRBD1,TRBV5-1,CASSPGQGREAFF,TGCGCCAGCAGCCCAGGACAGGGGCGGGAAGCTTTCTTT
TRBJ1-1,few,-,TRBV30,CAWSVAENTEAFF,TGTGCCTGGAGTGTAGCCGAGAACACTGAAGCTTTCTTT
TRBJ2-3,-,-,TRBV6-6,CASRPFAVTDTQYF,TGTGCCAGCAGACCTTTTGCTGTGACAGATACGCAGTATTTT
TRBJ2-1,few,-,TRBV4-2,CASSQDKGGSSYNEQFF,TGTGCCAGCAGCCAAGATAAGGGGGGGAGCTCCTACAATGAGCAGTTCTTC
TRBJ2-6,few,-,TRBV7-6,CASSLAAGPGANVLTF,TGTGCCAGCAGCTTAGCGGCGGGCCCCGGGGCCAACGTCCTGACTTTC
TRBJ2-3,few,-,TRBV21-1,CASILRRGTTDTQYF,TGTGCCAGCATCTTGAGGCGGGGGACCACAGATACGCAGTATTTT
TRBJ2-5,-,TRBD1,TRBV7-9,CASSSETGYQETQYF,TGTGCCAGCAGCTCAGAGACAGGGTACCAAGAGACCCAGTACTTC
TRBJ1-1,many,-,TRBV30,CAWSAPGVGIGTEAFF,TGTGCCTGGAGTGCCCCCGGCGTAGGGATTGGCACTGAAGCTTTCTTT
TRBJ2-2,few,TRBD2,TRBV5-4,CASSFEREGTGELFF,TGTGCCAGCAGCTTTGAGCGGGAGGGCACCGGGGAGCTGTTTTTT
TRBJ2-1,few,-,TRBV9,CASSRVGSSYNEQFF,TGTGCCAGCAGCCGAGTCGGGAGCTCCTACAATGAGCAGTTCTTC
TRBJ2-3,-,-,TRBV5-1,CASSFLTGTDTQYF,TGCGCCAGCAGCTTTCTGACAGGCACAGATACGCAGTATTTT
TRBJ1-1,few,TRBD1,TRBV5-6,CASSSNRGLNTEAFF,TGTGCCAGCAGCTCAAACAGGGGACTGAACACTGAAGCTTTCTTT
TRBJ1-6,-,-,TRBV25-1,CASSEPTGGPNSPLHF,TGTGCCAGCAGTGAGCCAACTGGGGGACCTAATTCACCCCTCCACTTT
TRBJ1-1,few,-,TRBV5-1,CASMQAGYDTEAFF,TGCGCCAGCATGCAGGCAGGGTACGACACTGAAGCTTTCTTT
TRBJ2-7,-,-,TRBV19,CASSSRTADSLTYEQYF,TGTGCCAGTAGTTCCCGGACAGCCGACAGCCTTACCTACGAGCAGTACTTC
TRBJ2-3,few,TRBD2,TRBV7-7,CASSLSSGGDTQYF,TGTGCTAGCAGCCTATCTAGCGGGGGAGATACGCAGTATTTT
TRBJ1-5,-,-,TRBV28,CASSTPGSSNQPQHF,TGTGCCAGCAGTACCCCGGGGAGTAGCAATCAGCCCCAGCATTTT
TRBJ2-1,few,-,TRBV5-5,CASSLSKNSYNEQFF,TGTGCCAGCAGCTTATCGAAAAACTCCTACAATGAGCAGTTCTTC
TRBJ2-3,-,-,TRBV5-8,CASSPRADTQYF,TGTGCCAGCAGTCCTCGAGCAGATACGCAGTATTTT
TRBJ1-1,-,-,TRBV5-4,CASSLEQGNTEAFF,TGTGCCAGCAGCTTGGAGCAGGGGAACACTGAAGCTTTCTTT
TRBJ2-1,-,TRBD2,TRBV2,CASNLLAGGNNEQFF,TGTGCCAGTAACTTACTAGCGGGGGGAAACAATGAGCAGTTCTTC
TRBJ1-1,few,-,TRBV7-2,CASSLAFGGRSTEAFF,TGTGCCAGCAGCTTAGCATTTGGGGGGCGCAGCACTGAAGCTTTCTTT
TRBJ1-1,few,-,TRBV4-2,CASSPGARTEAFF,TGTGCCAGCAGCCCGGGGGCGCGCACTGAAGCTTTCTTT
TRBJ2-1,many,-,TRBV6-1,CASSASIASAYNEQFF,TGTGCCAGCAGTGCATCGATAGCCAGCGCCTACAATGAGCAGTTCTTC
TRBJ1-4,few,TRBD1,TRBV29-1,CSVSRGQPNEKLFF,TGCAGCGTTTCTCGGGGACAGCCTAATGAAAAACTGTTTTTT
TRBJ1-1,few,-,TRBV29-1,CSVEGEAGADTEAFF,TGCAGCGTTGAAGGGGAGGCGGGGGCAGACACTGAAGCTTTCTTT
TRBJ1-3,few,TRBD1,TRBV30,CAWSSLDRDGNTIYF,TGTGCCTGGAGTTCCCTGGACAGGGATGGAAACACCATATATTTT
TRBJ2-5,-,TRBD2,TRBV29-1,CSGEAGGAETQYF,TGCAGCGGGGAAGCGGGGGGGGCGGAGACCCAGTACTTC
TRBJ1-6,few,-,TRBV7-9,CASTTYNSPLHF,TGTGCCAGCACCACCTATAATTCACCCCTCCACTTT
TRBJ2-7,few,TRBD2,TRBV6-1,CASSRGDLTYEQYF,TGTGCCAGCAGTCGGGGGGACCTCACATACGAGCAGTACTTC
TRBJ2-3,-,TRBD2,TRBV10-2,CASSLTSGGINTDTQYF,TGCGCCAGCAGTTTGACTAGCGGGGGGATTAACACAGATACGCAGTATTTT
TRBJ1-2,-,-,TRBV6-6,CASRGTGLYGYTF,TGTGCCAGCAGGGGAACAGGACTCTATGGCTACACCTTC
TRBJ2-7,-,-,TRBV28,CASKTGSRAHEQYF,TGTGCCAGCAAAACAGGGTCGCGAGCCCACGAGCAGTACTTC
TRBJ2-3,-,-,TRBV11-3,CASSLSRTDTQYF,TGTGCCAGCAGCTTGAGCAGGACAGATACGCAGTATTTT
TRBJ2-1,-,TRBD1,TRBV5-8,CASSMGDRAYNEQFF,TGTGCCAGCAGCATGGGGGACAGGGCGTACAATGAGCAGTTCTTC
TRBJ2-3,few,TRBD2,TRBV6-1,CASGEGNTDTQYF,TGTGCCAGCGGGGAGGGGAACACAGATACGCAGTATTTT
TRBJ1-1,-,-,TRBV27,CASSLRTANTEAFF,TGTGCCAGCAGTCTCCGGACAGCCAACACTGAAGCTTTCTTT
TRBJ2-7,-,-,TRBV4-1,CASSRQQGLLYEQYF,TGCGCCAGCAGCCGCCAACAGGGATTACTCTACGAGCAGTACTTC